The 19 T cell receptor beta chains below come from one sample, sequenced in a study of T cell repertoires in cytomegalovirus infection (dated 2019 in TCRdb). Reading the label with the study, this specimen's treatment or condition is: in vitro stimulation with specific CMV peptide epitopes to enrich CMV-specific T cells. Which antigens these TCRs recognize remains unknown. For sequencing, an Illumina HiSeq 1500 was employed. The raw public reads went through TCRdb reprocessing: fastp at Q25, MiXCR clone calling, in-frame beta chains kept. Each entry is one CDR3 protein sequence, shown with its most common DNA and genes. Counted in this sample were some 220,000 distinct CDR3 sequences; about 38% of them appeared once. 59% of the sample goes to the ten largest clones. Material: CD8+ T cells from cultured PBMCs, obtained from culture after CMV antigen stimulation. The receptors come from a human donor in good health (CMV status not recorded). Some clones in this sample may be carry-over from other donors' samples.

V usage is TRBV20-1 and J usage is TRBJ1-1; 7 bases match TRBD1. The length of the CDR3 is 14 residues. Per the germline V gene, CDR1 is DFQATT and CDR2 is SNEGSKA (reference sequence). The V segment lost 6 bases and the J segment 4 bases; nucleotides outside the gene matches: 11. In DNA form, the CDR3 reads TGCAGTGCGCCACAAGGGGGCTTGAGCACTGAAGCTTTCTTT. Amino acids: CSAPQGGLSTEAFF.

This chain joins TRBV19 and TRBJ2-7, with D perhaps given as TRBD1 or TRBD2 (5 bases each). Between the trimmed V and J ends, which lost 6 bases and 0 bases, there was a span of 12 bases. Germline values: CDR1 LNHDA, CDR2 SQIVND (reference sequence). The CDR3 totals 14 residues. CDR3 loop: CASSRDVYSYEQYF. In DNA form, the CDR3 reads TGTGCCAGTAGCCGGGACGTTTACTCCTACGAGCAGTACTTC. Filled out from reference TRBV19 and TRBJ2-7, the complete variable domain reads DGGITQSPKYLFRKEGQNVTLSCEQNLNHDAMYWYRQDPGQGLRLIYYSQIVNDFQKGDIAEGYSVSREKKESFPLTVTSAQKNPTAFYLCASSRDVYSYEQYFGPGTRLTVT.

The genes are TRBV20-1 and TRBJ2-7; D is unresolved. Germline V gene lookup returns CDR1 DFQATT and CDR2 SNEGSKA (reference sequence). The CDR3 is 13 amino acids. Trimming took 3 bases from V and 0 from J, leaving 9 bases between them. The CDR3 region has the DNA TGCAGTGCTAGGGTGTCCCGCTCCTACGAGCAGTACTTC. Encoded protein: CSARVSRSYEQYF.

The chain is built from TRBV18 and TRBJ1-2, with TRBD1 matching 7 bases. CDR1 KGHSH and CDR2 LQKENI come from the germline V gene. The length of the CDR3 is 15 residues. V gave up 1 base and J gave up 6 bases; unmatched junction bases: 8. The CDR3 bases are TGTGCCAGCTCACCACAGGCTAGGGGGCGCGATGGCTACACCTTC. Its protein product is CASSPQARGRDGYTF.

A note on this clonotype: One junction end does not reproduce the germline sequence, and a read error may be involved. The V call is TRBV7-6, the J call TRBJ2-7; 8 nucleotides line up with TRBD1. The CDR3 totals 16 residues. Germline CDR1 SGHVS, CDR2 FNYEAQ. In DNA form, the CDR3 reads TGTGCCAGCAGCTTCTCGGACAGGGTAGAGGTTTACGAGCAGTGCTTC. This gives the protein CASSFSDRVEVYEQCF.

The J gene is TRBJ2-1, the V gene TRBV5-4; possibly TRBD2 for D (7 bases). Germline CDR1 is SGHNT and CDR2 is YYREEE (reference sequence). The CDR3 is 15 amino acids. V lost 1 base and J lost 5, with 13 bases in between. Written as DNA, the CDR3 is TGTGCCAGCAGCTTGAGCAGGGAGGGGGACAATGAGCAGTTCTTC. It encodes CASSLSREGDNEQFF.

J is TRBJ1-2 and V is TRBV6-6; 7 bases line up with TRBD1. The CDR3 spans 13 residues. V shed 5 bases, J shed 3 bases, and the junction held 3 bases outside the gene matches. Germline CDR1 reads MNHNY; CDR2 reads SVGAGI (reference sequence). CDR3 sequence: CASSAGTDYGYTF. CDR3 nucleotides: TGTGCCAGCAGTGCGGGGACAGACTATGGCTACACCTTC.

The chain couples TRBV2 to TRBJ1-1; D unclear. The CDR3 loop spans 11 amino acids. The germline CDR1 and CDR2 sequences are SNHLY and FYNNEI. Trimming shortened V by 6 bases and J by 4 bases, and 6 bases separated the two germline ends. The CDR3: CASRGGTEAFF. CDR3 nucleotides: TGTGCCAGCAGGGGTGGCACTGAAGCTTTCTTT.

This clonotype was detected only once. The CDR3 loop reads CASSLVRGLDGYTF. CDR3 DNA sequence: TGTGCCAGCAGCTTAGTGAGGGGGCTGGATGGCTACACCTTC. The J gene is TRBJ1-2, the V gene TRBV7-9, with TRBD1 matching 7 bases. This CDR3 has 14 amino acids. With V trimmed by 1 base and J by 6 bases, 5 bases remained unmatched. Germline V gene lookup returns CDR1 SEHNR and CDR2 FQNEAQ (reference sequence).

The rearrangement joins TRBV6-6 to TRBJ2-7, with D unresolved. The CDR3 is 13 residues long. Looked up from germline, CDR1 is MNHNY and CDR2 is SVGAGI (reference sequence). V lost 10 bases, J lost 0 bases, and 13 bases lay in between. CDR3 loop: CATTEDFSYEQYF. The DNA of the CDR3 is TGTGCCACCACCGAAGACTTCTCCTACGAGCAGTACTTC.

This clonotype was counted between two and nine times. This may come from a read error, since a much larger clone is one base off. The chain uses TRBV7-2 and TRBJ2-5; the D gene is possibly TRBD2 (6 bases). This CDR3 spans 18 amino acids. Germline V gene data show CDR1 as SGHTA and CDR2 as FQGNSA. Trimming removed 6 bases at V and 4 bases at J, with 27 bases between. CDR3 amino acids: CASRPNRLVGKHRETQYF. In nucleotides, the CDR3 is TGTGCCAGCAGACCCAATCGACTAGTGGGGAAACATAGAGAGACCCAGTACTTC.

This chain connects TRBV2 to TRBJ2-4; 7 bases are shared with TRBD1. The J segment lost 1 base and the V segment lost 2 bases, leaving 2 bases of the junction unmatched. The CDR3 has 15 residues. Germline V gives CDR1 SNHLY, CDR2 FYNNEI. The CDR3 sequence: CASSELQGAKNIQYF. The CDR3, as DNA: TGTGCCAGCAGTGAACTACAGGGGGCCAAAAACATTCAGTACTTC.

The V gene is TRBV7-3, the J gene TRBJ1-1; no clear D. Germline CDR1 SGHTA, CDR2 FQGTGA. The V end lost 3 bases, the J end lost 5 bases, and 13 bases lay between the germline ends. The CDR3 spans 14 residues. The CDR3 reads CASSFAGSGTEAFF. The CDR3 DNA is TGTGCCAGCAGCTTTGCGGGAAGTGGGACTGAAGCTTTCTTT.

This clonotype was picked up many times. The rearrangement uses TRBV7-2 and TRBJ2-2, with D uncertain. Looked up from germline, CDR1 is SGHTA and CDR2 is FQGNSA. With 3 bases removed from V and 0 bases from J, the gap between germline ends came to 8 bases. The CDR3 sequence is 15 residues long. The CDR3 sequence: CASSFLTPNTGELFF. The DNA for the CDR3 is TGTGCCAGCAGCTTTTTGACTCCGAACACCGGGGAGCTGTTTTTT.

This clonotype was counted between two and nine times. J is TRBJ2-3 and V is TRBV20-1; possibly TRBD1 for D (6 bases). The CDR3 is 13 amino acids. The V gene lost 4 bases and the J gene lost 10 bases, with 18 bases spanning the gap. Germline V gene data show CDR1 as DFQATT and CDR2 as SNEGSKA (reference sequence). The CDR3 is CSAKGSERGSQYF. In DNA, the CDR3 is TGCAGTGCTAAAGGTTCCGAGAGGGGGTCGCAGTATTTT.

The chain carries TRBV7-9 and TRBJ1-1, with 9 bases matching TRBD1. This CDR3 spans 15 amino acids. Germline CDR1 SEHNR, CDR2 FQNEAQ (reference sequence). V shed 5 bases and J 3 bases; nucleotides not matched to a gene: 7. CDR3 in DNA: TGTGCCAGCAGCCCCTCACAGGGGGCTGACACTGAAGCTTTCTTT. This sequence encodes CASSPSQGADTEAFF.

This clonotype came up a few times. The rearrangement uses TRBV5-5 and TRBJ2-2; D is unresolved. This CDR3 has 15 amino acids. Germline assignment: CDR1 SGHKS and CDR2 YYEKEE (reference sequence). V lost 0 bases, J lost 0 bases, and 6 bases lay in between. The CDR3 sequence: CASSLGTTNTGELFF. DNA for the CDR3: TGTGCCAGCAGCTTGGGGACCACGAACACCGGGGAGCTGTTTTTT.

This rearrangement joins TRBV28 to TRBJ2-7; no clear D. Germline V CDR1 and CDR2: MDHEN, SYDVKM. This CDR3 has 11 residues. V was pared by 2 bases and J by 5 bases, with 4 bases between. Here the CDR3 reads CASSLRDEQYF. The CDR3, as DNA: TGTGCCAGCAGTTTAAGGGACGAGCAGTACTTC.

The rearrangement uses TRBV2 and TRBJ1-5, with TRBD1 identical over 10 bases. The CDR3 has 15 amino acids. The J segment lost 6 bases and the V segment lost 6 bases, leaving 8 bases of the junction unmatched. Per germline, CDR1 SNHLY and CDR2 FYNNEI. The CDR3, as DNA: TGTGCCAGCAGAGGGGGACAGGGGAATGGTCAGCCCCAGCATTTT. Translated, it gives CASRGGQGNGQPQHF.